The sequence of this TCR beta chain was determined in a study of glioma-infiltrating T cells. This clonotype was counted ten times or more. Amplification of TCR alpha and beta CDR3 regions from RNA used iRepertoire nested multiplex PCR. TCRdb reprocessed the multiplex PCR reads via MiXCR and lists one record per CDR3 protein. Of under 200,000 distinct CDR3 sequences in the sample, around 40% are singletons; the top ten hold under 6.5%. CDR1 is SGHVS and CDR2 is FNYEAQ in the germline V gene. CDR3 length equals 12 residues. V shed 3 bases and J 5 bases; nucleotides not matched to a gene: 1. Sequences were obtained from glioma tissue, nonneoplastic brain tissue, or PBMCs (not recorded which). This clonotype originated in a human donor with low-grade glioma or glioblastoma, undergoing nonglioma brain surgery, or in good health (not recorded which). The chain carries TRBV7-6 and TRBJ2-7, with TRBD1 identical over 7 bases. This chain's CDR3 is CASSFTGDEQYF. In DNA form, the CDR3 reads TGTGCCAGCAGCTTTACAGGGGACGAGCAGTACTTC. The full variable domain, in which reference TRBV7-6 and TRBJ2-7 provide the parts outside the CDR3, is GAGVSQSPRYKVTKRGQDVALRCDPISGHVSLYWYRQALGQGPEFLTYFNYEAQQDKSGLPNDRFSAERPEGSISTLTIQRTEQRDSAMYRCASSFTGDEQYFGPGTRLTVT.